This TCR beta chain was observed in a study of blood T cell repertoires in COVID-19. In the authors' workflow: From reference gene primer amplification, estimates of nucleated cell counts were derived. Produced via immunoSEQ multiplex PCR; TCRdb's table is partial and in-frame only. Clone size and the V and J calls come from that table; the DNA yielded D and trimming. The data hold 25,000 or so clones, with roughly 94% observed a single time. V gave up 6 bases and J gave up 2 bases; unmatched junction bases: 9. Germline CDR1 reads SEHNR; CDR2 reads FQNEAQ (reference sequence). This CDR3 has 15 amino acids.

Input material: peripheral blood. The clonotype originates from a woman aged 50 to 65 with active COVID-19. This chain uses TRBV7-9 with TRBJ2-5; 7 bases are shared with TRBD2. The CDR3 DNA sequence: TGTGCCAGCAGGAGAGGGCTAGCGGATCAAGAGACCCAGTACTTC. Residues: CASRRGLADQETQYF. Combining the CDR3 with reference TRBV7-9 and TRBJ2-5 gives the whole variable domain DTGVSQNPRHKITKRGQNVTFRCDPISEHNRLYWYRQTLGQGPEFLTYFQNEAQLEKSRLLSDRFSAERPKGSFSTLEIQRTEQGDSAMYLCASRRGLADQETQYFGPGTRLLVL.